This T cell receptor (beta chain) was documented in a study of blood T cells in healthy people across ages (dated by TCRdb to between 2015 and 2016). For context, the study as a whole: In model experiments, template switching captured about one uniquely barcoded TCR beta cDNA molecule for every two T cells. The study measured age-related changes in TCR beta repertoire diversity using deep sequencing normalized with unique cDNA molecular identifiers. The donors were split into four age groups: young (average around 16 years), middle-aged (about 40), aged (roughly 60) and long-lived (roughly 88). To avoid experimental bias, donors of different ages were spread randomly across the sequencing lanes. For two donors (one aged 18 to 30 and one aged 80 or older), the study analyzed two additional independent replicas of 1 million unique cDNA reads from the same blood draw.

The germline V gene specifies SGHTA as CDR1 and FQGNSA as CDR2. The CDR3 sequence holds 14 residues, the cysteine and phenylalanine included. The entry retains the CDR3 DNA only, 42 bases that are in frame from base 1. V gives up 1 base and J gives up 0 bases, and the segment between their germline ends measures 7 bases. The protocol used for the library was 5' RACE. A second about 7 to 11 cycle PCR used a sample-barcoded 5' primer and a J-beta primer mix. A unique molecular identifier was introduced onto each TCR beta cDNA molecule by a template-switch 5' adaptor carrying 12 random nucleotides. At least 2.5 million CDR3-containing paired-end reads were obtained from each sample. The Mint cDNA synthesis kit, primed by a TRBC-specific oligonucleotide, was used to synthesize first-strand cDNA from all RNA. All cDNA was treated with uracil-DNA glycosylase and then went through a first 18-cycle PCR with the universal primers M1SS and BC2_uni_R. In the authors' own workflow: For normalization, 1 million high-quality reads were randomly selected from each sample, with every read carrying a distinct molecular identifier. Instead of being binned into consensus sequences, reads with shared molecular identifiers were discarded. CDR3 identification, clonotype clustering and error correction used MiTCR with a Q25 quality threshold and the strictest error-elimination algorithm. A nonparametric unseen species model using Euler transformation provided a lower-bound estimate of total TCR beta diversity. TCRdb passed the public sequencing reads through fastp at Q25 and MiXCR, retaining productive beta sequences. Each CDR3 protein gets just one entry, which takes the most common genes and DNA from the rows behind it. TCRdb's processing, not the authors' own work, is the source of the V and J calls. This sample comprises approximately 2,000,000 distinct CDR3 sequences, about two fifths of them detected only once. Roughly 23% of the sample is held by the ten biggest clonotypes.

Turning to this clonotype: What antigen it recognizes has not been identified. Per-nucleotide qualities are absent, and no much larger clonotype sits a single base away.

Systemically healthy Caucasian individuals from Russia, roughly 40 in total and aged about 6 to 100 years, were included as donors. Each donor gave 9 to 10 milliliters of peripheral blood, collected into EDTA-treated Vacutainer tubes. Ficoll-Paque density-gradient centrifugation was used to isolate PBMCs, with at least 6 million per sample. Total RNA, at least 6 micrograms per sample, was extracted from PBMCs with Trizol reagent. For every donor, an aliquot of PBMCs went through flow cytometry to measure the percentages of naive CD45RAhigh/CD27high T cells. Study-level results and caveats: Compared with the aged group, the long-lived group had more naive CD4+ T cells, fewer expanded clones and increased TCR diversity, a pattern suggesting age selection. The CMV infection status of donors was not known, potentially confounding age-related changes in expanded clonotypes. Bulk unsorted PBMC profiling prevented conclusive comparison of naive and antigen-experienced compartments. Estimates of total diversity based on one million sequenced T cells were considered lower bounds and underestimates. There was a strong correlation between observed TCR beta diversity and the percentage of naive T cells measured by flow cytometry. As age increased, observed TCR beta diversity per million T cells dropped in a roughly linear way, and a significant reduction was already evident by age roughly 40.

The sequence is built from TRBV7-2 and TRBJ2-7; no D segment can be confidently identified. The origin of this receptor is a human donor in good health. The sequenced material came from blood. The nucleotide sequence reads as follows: TGTGCCAGCAGCTTAGTGACTCTCTCCTACGAGCAGTACTTC. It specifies CASSLVTLSYEQYF. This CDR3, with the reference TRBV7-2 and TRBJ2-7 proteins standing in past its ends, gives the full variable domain GAGVSQSPSNKVTEKGKDVELRCDPISGHTALYWYRQSLGQGLEFLIYFQGNSAPDKSGLPSDRFSAERTGGSVSTLTIQRTQQEDSAVYLCASSLVTLSYEQYFGPGTRLTVT.